These 4 T cell receptor beta chains originate from one sample sequenced in a study of blood T cell repertoires in COVID-19. The method was immunoSEQ multiplex PCR; TCRdb's version includes in-frame clones alone and lacks a portion of them. The sample yields about 210,000 clones, about nine tenths seen once. The sample was PBMCs or T cells enriched from blood (not recorded which). These receptors were obtained from a man younger than 45 in a cohort exposed to, infected with or recovered from COVID-19 (not recorded which).

This clone was counted a few times. The chain carries TRBV10-3 and TRBJ1-4; unclear D gene. The CDR3 sequence is 14 residues long. V was pared by 0 bases and J by 4 bases, with 6 bases between. Looked up from germline, CDR1 is ENHRY and CDR2 is SYGVKD. The CDR3 DNA is TGTGCCATCAGTGAGTCGAGGAATAATGAAAAACTGTTTTTT. It is translated as CAISESRNNEKLFF.

The chain employs TRBV18 and TRBJ1-2, with TRBD1 matching over 7 bases. V gave up 3 bases and J gave up 4 bases; unmatched junction bases: 8. This CDR3 contains 15 residues. CDR1 KGHSH and CDR2 LQKENI come from the germline V gene. DNA of the CDR3: TGTGCCAGCTCACCGCCGACAGGGAAGGGCTATGGCTACACCTTC. This sequence encodes CASSPPTGKGYGYTF. The complete variable domain, with remaining parts taken from reference TRBV18 and TRBJ1-2, reads NAGVMQNPRHLVRRRGQEARLRCSPMKGHSHVYWYRQLPEEGLKFMVYLQKENIIDESGMPKERFSAEFPKEGPSILRIQQVVRGDSAAYFCASSPPTGKGYGYTFGSGTRLTVV.

V and J are TRBV5-6 and TRBJ1-1; weak D call: TRBD1 (6 bases). CDR1 SGHDT and CDR2 YYEEEE come from the germline V gene. V was trimmed by 4 bases and J by 8 bases, leaving 15 bases between them. The CDR3 sequence is 13 residues long. CDR3 loop: CASSLTPDSEAFF. DNA of the CDR3: TGTGCCAGCAGCCTCACCCCGGACAGCGAAGCTTTCTTT.

This chain joins TRBV28 and TRBJ2-3, with 7 nucleotides matching TRBD2. Looked up from germline, CDR1 is MDHEN and CDR2 is SYDVKM. The CDR3 runs to 16 residues. The trim removed 2 bases at V and 0 bases at J, leaving 5 bases unmatched. CDR3 in DNA: TGTGCCAGCAGTTTAGGGAGGGCCCGTAGCACAGATACGCAGTATTTT. As protein: CASSLGRARSTDTQYF.